This note documents a single TCR beta chain sequence. The data were taken from a study of CD8 T cells in ankylosing spondylitis. TCRdb recomputed calls from the 5' RACE reads with MiXCR, one row per CDR3 protein. Among about 240,000 distinct CDR3 sequences listed, about 10% were seen once. Per the germline V gene, CDR1 is MGHRA and CDR2 is YSYEKL. CDR3 length equals 16 residues. Trimming shortened V by 3 bases and J by 1 base, and 15 bases separated the two germline ends. Sequencing was carried out using blood, either unsorted or a sorted T cell fraction (not recorded which). This TCR came from a male donor with ankylosing spondylitis or in good health (not recorded which). V is TRBV4-1 and J is TRBJ2-5; maybe TRBD2 (5 bases). The CDR3 DNA reads as TGCGCCAGCAGCCATCTGGTAAGGACTTCCCAAGAGACCCAGTACTTC. It codes for CASSHLVRTSQETQYF.